This entry is about one TCR beta chain. These data originate in a study of blood T cell repertoires in COVID-19. Study background: T cells, B-cell-depleted T cells, or PBMCs provided the cDNA or gDNA that served as material.

Germline V gene lookup returns CDR1 LNHDA and CDR2 SQIVND (reference sequence). V lost 1 base and J lost 4, with 10 bases in between. There are 14 residues in the CDR3. Libraries were prepared by immunoSEQ multiplex PCR; TCRdb keeps only in-frame clonotypes and omits some of them. The sample holds about 65,000 clones, 81% seen once. The J gene is TRBJ1-2, the V gene TRBV19; D gene unclear. The sequencing sample was made of peripheral blood. The TCR was taken from an elderly man with acute or convalescent COVID-19. The CDR3 region has the DNA TGTGCCAGTAGTATAGGTCAGGCGGGCTATGGCTACACCTTC. It yields the protein CASSIGQAGYGYTF.